The present entry profiles one TCR beta chain with its context. Its antigen is currently unknown. Profiled with immunoSEQ multiplex PCR; TCRdb holds only in-frame clones, not every one. The sample lists roughly 20,000 clones, around 90% seen once, with roughly 1.4% in the top ten. The data derive from a study of regulatory and conventional T cells in RAG deficiency. Study conclusions and caveats: Shannon entropy fell and Simpson indices rose in RAG-deficient patients. In Omenn syndrome, Treg and Tconv repertoires overlapped >85%.

The germline V gene has CDR1 SGHAT and CDR2 FQNNGV. J was trimmed by 3 bases and V by 1 base; bases with no gene match: 9. This CDR3 is 16 amino acids long. Blood CD4+ CD25-high CD127-low regulatory T cells supplied the genomic DNA template. A further study also used this sample, focusing on regulatory T cells. That work states: Primers: 52 TRBV forward and 13 TRBJ reverse. Skewed V and J usage and few unique V-J pairs marked patient repertoires, most in Tregs.

V usage is TRBV11-2 and J usage is TRBJ2-7; 7 bases fit TRBD2. This sequence was found in a human donor in good health. Sequenced: Tregs sorted from blood. CDR3: CASSLGWRGRFYEQYF. As DNA, the CDR3 is TGTGCCAGCAGCTTAGGTTGGCGGGGGAGATTCTACGAGCAGTACTTC.